A single sample is the source of the 27 T cell receptor beta chains below, sequenced in a study of blood T cell repertoires in COVID-19. The method was immunoSEQ multiplex PCR; TCRdb's version includes in-frame clones alone and lacks a portion of them. The sample contains about 230,000 clones, roughly 88% of which appear only once. Sequencing was performed on peripheral blood. These receptor sequences come from a man between 35 and 55 years old who had recovered from COVID-19.

The J gene is TRBJ2-7, the V gene TRBV30; maybe TRBD1 (5 bases). Per the germline V gene, CDR1 is GTSNPN and CDR2 is SVGIG (reference sequence). This CDR3 contains 13 residues. Trimming removed 3 bases at V and 2 bases at J, with 11 bases between. The CDR3: CAWRDKIAYEQYF. DNA for the CDR3: TGTGCCTGGAGGGACAAGATAGCCTACGAGCAGTACTTC.

The CDR3 sequence: CASRDRGGPNEKLFF. The CDR3 bases are TGTGCCAGTAGGGACAGGGGGGGGCCTAATGAAAAACTGTTTTTT. The J gene is TRBJ1-4, the V gene TRBV19; 10 bases match TRBD1. In germline, CDR1 is LNHDA, CDR2 SQIVND (reference sequence). The CDR3 totals 15 residues. V was clipped by 6 bases and J by 3 bases; unmatched bases: 4.

This clone has only a few counts. This chain connects TRBV29-1 to TRBJ1-1; 10 bases line up with TRBD1. CDR1 SQVTM and CDR2 ANQGSEA come from the germline V gene. This CDR3 spans 16 amino acids. V was pared by 2 bases and J by 3 bases, with 9 bases of the junction left unmatched. CDR3 protein: CSVEPGTGAGHTEAFF. CDR3 DNA sequence: TGCAGCGTTGAACCCGGGACAGGGGCGGGGCACACTGAAGCTTTCTTT.

V gene TRBV12-5 combines with J gene TRBJ1-5; 9 bases map to TRBD1. Germline loops: CDR1 LGHNT, CDR2 FRNRAP. With 4 bases clipped from V and 6 bases from J, the junction kept 4 bases outside the gene matches. CDR3 length: 14 amino acids. The CDR3 region has the DNA TGTGCTAGTGGTTCGCTGGACAGGGGTCAGCCCCAGCATTTT. Translating gives CASGSLDRGQPQHF.

This clone was detected only a few times. The chain combines TRBV7-8 with TRBJ1-5; tentatively, D is TRBD1 (5 bases). The V gene's germline CDR1 is SGHVS and CDR2 FQNEAQ. With 0 bases removed from V and 0 bases from J, the gap between germline ends came to 15 bases. CDR3 length equals 18 residues. For the CDR3, the DNA is TGTGCCAGCAGCTTAGCGGGGGGAGGCCGTTATAGCAATCAGCCCCAGCATTTT. This encodes CASSLAGGGRYSNQPQHF. Together with reference TRBV7-8 and TRBJ1-5, the CDR3 gives the full variable domain: GAGVSQSPRYKVAKRGQDVALRCDPISGHVSLFWYQQALGQGPEFLTYFQNEAQLDKSGLPSDRFFAERPEGSVSTLKIQRTQQEDSAVYLCASSLAGGGRYSNQPQHFGDGTRLSIL.

V is TRBV7-8 and J is TRBJ2-5; D ambiguous. CDR3 length: 15 residues. Trimming took 3 bases from V and 0 from J, leaving 11 bases between them. Germline CDR1 SGHVS, CDR2 FQNEAQ. This chain's CDR3 is CASSFWQFDQETQYF. Here the CDR3 DNA reads TGTGCCAGCAGCTTTTGGCAGTTCGACCAAGAGACCCAGTACTTC.

This clone was seen many times. CDR3 sequence: CASSQGGRNMNTEAFF. CDR3 in DNA: TGTGCCAGCAGCCAGGGGGGACGGAATATGAACACTGAAGCTTTCTTT. The rearrangement uses TRBV3-1 (or the pseudogene TRBV3-2) and TRBJ1-1, with D maybe TRBD1 (5 bases). CDR1 and CDR2 (germline): LGHDT, YNNKEL (reference sequence). The CDR3 is 16 amino acids. Trimming stripped 3 bases from V and 0 bases from J, with 14 bases between.

CDR3 sequence: CASSQDNPGQGGKLFF. The CDR3 nucleotides read TGCGCCAGCAGCCAAGATAATCCGGGACAGGGCGGAAAACTGTTTTTT. J is TRBJ1-4 and V is TRBV4-3; 9 bases agree with TRBD1. This CDR3 is built from 16 residues. Germline CDR1 LGHNA, CDR2 YSLEER. Germline trimming cut 0 bases from V and 10 bases from J; bases unmatched to any gene: 9.

The J gene is TRBJ2-5, the V gene TRBV19; perhaps TRBD2 as D (6 bases). CDR3 size: 17 residues. Trimming took 3 bases from V and 4 from J, leaving 21 bases between them. Germline V gene lookup returns CDR1 LNHDA and CDR2 SQIVND (reference sequence). The CDR3 nucleotides read TGTGCCAGTAGTATTGGACTGACACGGGGTAGCGGAGAGACCCAGTACTTC. Translated, it gives CASSIGLTRGSGETQYF.

This chain connects TRBV19 to TRBJ1-1; no reliable D call. Germline values: CDR1 LNHDA, CDR2 SQIVND (reference sequence). CDR3 length equals 13 residues. Trimming left V 0 bases short and J 4 bases short, with 6 bases between. The CDR3 coding sequence is TGTGCCAGTAGTATAGAAAGAGCCACTGAAGCTTTCTTT. The encoded protein is CASSIERATEAFF.

Here the CDR3 DNA reads TGCGCCAGCAGCGGCGGGCTTAGGGCGGGATCCGCGGAGCTGTTTTTT. Its translation is CASSGGLRAGSAELFF. V and J are TRBV5-1 and TRBJ2-2, with D perhaps TRBD2 (6 bases). Germline V gives CDR1 SGHRS, CDR2 YFSETQ. V shed 4 bases and J shed 10 bases, with 23 bases lying between them. The CDR3 loop spans 16 amino acids.

The CDR3 here is CASSLRGDATYEQYF. The CDR3 nucleotides read TGTGCCAGCAGCTTACGGGGGGACGCAACCTACGAGCAGTACTTC. The V call is TRBV9, the J call TRBJ2-7, with 7 bases lining up with TRBD2. The V gene's germline CDR1 is SGDLS and CDR2 YYNGEE. The CDR3 has 15 amino acids. V gave up 4 bases and J gave up 2 bases; unmatched junction bases: 9.

The chain carries TRBV30 and TRBJ1-4, with D perhaps matching TRBD1 (6 bases). Germline values: CDR1 GTSNPN, CDR2 SVGIG (reference sequence). Trimming cost V 5 bases and J 8 bases, with 18 bases left between them. This CDR3 comprises 14 residues. CDR3 bases: TGTGCCTGGGGTGACGGGACATCGGGCGAAAAACTGTTTTTT. Translating gives CAWGDGTSGEKLFF.

The chain is built from TRBV7-6 and TRBJ1-2; TRBD1 matches at 10 bases. CDR1 is SGHVS, CDR2 FNYEAQ, per germline. V shed 1 base, J shed 7 bases, and the junction held 9 bases outside the gene matches. The CDR3 runs 16 residues. This chain's CDR3 is CASSLVFGTGEGGYTF. The CDR3 nucleotides are TGTGCCAGCAGCTTAGTCTTTGGGACAGGGGAAGGTGGCTACACCTTC.

V usage is TRBV18 and J usage is TRBJ2-7; 8 nucleotides agree with TRBD2. J gave up 0 bases and V 0 bases, and 4 bases lay outside the gene matches. The germline CDR1 and CDR2 sequences are KGHSH and LQKENI. The CDR3 covers 16 residues. This CDR3 reads CASSPPGGGNSYEQYF. The CDR3 DNA follows: TGTGCCAGCTCACCACCGGGCGGGGGGAACTCCTACGAGCAGTACTTC.

A single count supports this clone. V gene TRBV27 combines with J gene TRBJ2-3; D may be TRBD1 (5 bases). Looked up from germline, CDR1 is MNHEY and CDR2 is SMNVEV (reference sequence). Trimming pared 2 bases from V and 1 base from J, leaving 10 bases between. The CDR3 loop spans 15 amino acids. The CDR3 nucleotides are TGTGCCAGCAGTTTAATCCAGGGTGGCACAGATACGCAGTATTTT. Translated: CASSLIQGGTDTQYF.

The rearrangement joins TRBV7-2 to TRBJ2-2, with 8 bases that match TRBD2. Trimming took 3 bases from V and 5 from J; bases not matched to a gene: 5. The CDR3 sequence is 15 residues long. In germline, CDR1 is SGHTA, CDR2 FQGNSA. For the CDR3, the DNA is TGTGCCAGCAGCTTGGCGGGAGGTCGGACCGGGGAGCTGTTTTTT. This codes for CASSLAGGRTGELFF.

The chain uses TRBV10-3 and TRBJ2-5; maybe TRBD2 (5 bases). The germline CDR1 and CDR2 sequences are ENHRY and SYGVKD. Trimming stripped 10 bases from V and 1 base from J, with 13 bases between. The CDR3 extends over 13 amino acids. CDR3 in amino acids: CATKSSGQETQYF. The DNA of the CDR3 is TGTGCCACCAAGTCAAGCGGCCAAGAGACCCAGTACTTC.

This chain connects TRBV5-8 to TRBJ2-5; perhaps TRBD1 as D (5 bases). V gave up 4 bases and J gave up 0 bases, with 10 bases separating them. The CDR3 runs to 14 residues. Germline CDR1 reads SGHTS; CDR2 reads YDEGEE. CDR3 in amino acids: CASSPRANQETQYF. The CDR3 DNA reads TGTGCCAGCAGCCCCAGGGCGAACCAAGAGACCCAGTACTTC.

The J gene is TRBJ2-5, the V gene TRBV11-3; TRBD1 matches at 7 bases. CDR3 length: 15 amino acids. V shed 4 bases, J shed 0 bases, and the junction held 5 bases outside the gene matches. Germline V lookup: CDR1 SGHNT, CDR2 YENEEA. CDR3 loop: CASSSDRSYQETQYF. In nucleotides, the CDR3 is TGTGCCAGCAGCTCGGACAGGAGTTACCAAGAGACCCAGTACTTC. The complete variable domain, with remaining parts taken from reference TRBV11-3 and TRBJ2-5, reads EAGVVQSPRYKIIEKKQPVAFWCNPISGHNTLYWYLQNLGQGPELLIRYENEEAVDDSQLPKDRFSAERLKGVDSTLKIQPAELGDSAVYLCASSSDRSYQETQYFGPGTRLLVL.

J is TRBJ2-7 and V is TRBV10-3; tentatively, D is TRBD1 (7 bases). The CDR3 is 13 residues long. The V gene lost 4 bases and the J gene lost 3 bases, with 10 bases spanning the gap. The V gene's germline CDR1 is ENHRY and CDR2 SYGVKD. As DNA, the CDR3 is TGTGCCATCAGTGGGGGGGACAGCTACGAGCAGTACTTC. Translated, it gives CAISGGDSYEQYF.

The chain employs TRBV14 and TRBJ2-1; 9 nucleotides agree with TRBD2. This CDR3 has 16 amino acids. Germline values: CDR1 SGHDN, CDR2 FVKESK. Losses at the gene ends were 4 bases for V and 5 bases for J; bases not matched to a gene: 9. CDR3 DNA: TGTGCCAGCAGCCCAGGAGGGACTAGCTGGCACAATGAGCAGTTCTTC. It yields the protein CASSPGGTSWHNEQFF.

The chain joins TRBV5-1 to TRBJ2-5, with 7 bases lining up with TRBD1. This CDR3 comprises 16 residues. From germline, CDR1 is SGHRS and CDR2 YFSETQ. Unmatched junction bases numbered 11, after V lost 1 base and J lost 5 bases. The CDR3 sequence is CASSLMAGGSSETQYF. CDR3 bases: TGCGCCAGCAGCTTGATGGCAGGGGGTTCGTCGGAGACCCAGTACTTC.

The rearrangement uses TRBV9 and TRBJ1-1; TRBD1 might be the D (6 bases). Germline V gene lookup returns CDR1 SGDLS and CDR2 YYNGEE. The CDR3 has 14 residues. Trimming left V 3 bases short and J 0 bases short, with 9 bases between. CDR3 nucleotide sequence: TGTGCCAGCAGCGCGGACAGCTTGAACACTGAAGCTTTCTTT. Protein sequence: CASSADSLNTEAFF.

This chain links TRBV10-1 with TRBJ2-3, with TRBD1 identical over 9 bases. Looked up from germline, CDR1 is WNHNN and CDR2 is SYGVQD (reference sequence). This CDR3 comprises 14 residues. V dropped 6 bases and J dropped 1; count of bases not matched to a gene: 2. CDR3 in DNA: TGCGCCAGCAGCCGGGACAGGGGCACAGATACGCAGTATTTT. Translating gives CASSRDRGTDTQYF.

The rearrangement links TRBV9 to TRBJ2-7; a weak D match, TRBD1 (6 bases). Germline-derived CDR1 and CDR2 are SGDLS and YYNGEE. V lost 2 bases and J lost 6, with 24 bases in between. This CDR3 region has 17 residues. Here the CDR3 reads CASSVGDTSSWAGEQYF. For the CDR3, the DNA is TGTGCCAGCAGCGTGGGGGACACCTCTTCATGGGCCGGCGAGCAGTACTTC. Supplemented by reference TRBV9 and TRBJ2-7, the full variable domain reads DSGVTQTPKHLITATGQRVTLRCSPRSGDLSVYWYQQSLDQGLQFLIQYYNGEERAKGNILERFSAQQFPDLHSELNLSSLELGDSALYFCASSVGDTSSWAGEQYFGPGTRLTVT.

The chain combines TRBV21-1 with TRBJ2-7; the DNA was not compared with TRBD1, the D call given in the table. TRBV21-1 is a pseudogene. This CDR3 is built from 14 residues. This CDR3 is CASSRGQSSYEQYF. CDR3 DNA sequence: TGTGCCAGCAGCAGGGGGCAGAGCTCCTACGAGCAGTACTTC.